The 29 T cell receptor beta chains listed next were all sequenced from one sample in a study of cytomegalovirus exposure and HLA in healthy donors. Researchers ran the PCR with 60 Vbeta and 13 Jbeta primers. The table came from immunoSEQ multiplex PCR; TCRdb's copy has only in-frame clones and leaves some out. The top ten hold approximately 2.9% of the sample, which has about 190,000 clones, approximately 84% seen once. The sample taken for sequencing was PBMCs. The receptor set was obtained from a woman between 45 and 60 years old in good health and CMV-seropositive.

The CDR3 bases are TGTGCCACCAGCGTCGGGGGGGGGCACACAGATACGCAGTATTTT. This codes for CATSVGGGHTDTQYF. V is TRBV15 and J is TRBJ2-3, with 8 bases aligning to TRBD2. After removal of 5 bases from V and 2 bases from J, the junction contained 6 bases not matched to a gene. This CDR3 contains 15 residues. Germline CDR1 reads LNHNV; CDR2 reads YYDKDF (reference sequence).

The V call is TRBV11-2, the J call TRBJ1-1; D not resolved. Germline-derived CDR1 and CDR2 are SGHAT and FQNNGV. This CDR3 is built from 15 residues. The ends were cut back, 4 bases at V and 1 base at J, with 13 bases in the middle. CDR3 sequence (DNA): TGTGCCAGCAGCTGGTTACCCGACAAGAACACTGAAGCTTTCTTT. Encoded protein: CASSWLPDKNTEAFF.

The genes are TRBV9 and TRBJ2-7; maybe TRBD1 (6 bases). The germline V and J ends were trimmed by 3 bases and 4 bases, with 11 bases remaining between them. CDR3 length: 13 amino acids. The germline CDR1 and CDR2 sequences are SGDLS and YYNGEE. The CDR3 DNA is TGTGCCAGCAGCGCGACAGGACAATACGAGCAGTACTTC. It yields the protein CASSATGQYEQYF.

This chain links TRBV5-4 with TRBJ2-5; 8 bases align to TRBD2. This CDR3 comprises 15 residues. V dropped 4 bases and J dropped 1; count of bases not matched to a gene: 6. The germline V gene has CDR1 SGHNT and CDR2 YYREEE (reference sequence). This CDR3 is CASSPGGTTQETQYF. Written as DNA, the CDR3 is TGTGCCAGCAGCCCGGGGGGGACAACCCAAGAGACCCAGTACTTC.

CDR3 amino acids: CAIRNRGEEYEQYF. CDR3 sequence (DNA): TGTGCCATCAGAAACAGGGGCGAGGAGTACGAGCAGTACTTC. V and J are TRBV10-3 and TRBJ2-7; 7 positions match TRBD1. The CDR3 has 14 residues. V shed 6 bases and J 4 bases; nucleotides not matched to a gene: 9. The germline gives CDR1 ENHRY, CDR2 SYGVKD.

This clone was seen only a few times. The rearrangement joins TRBV7-2 to TRBJ2-3; 7 positions agree with TRBD2. This CDR3 has 16 amino acids. Per the germline V gene, CDR1 is SGHTA and CDR2 is FQGNSA. Trimming took 0 bases from V and 0 from J; bases not matched to a gene: 3. CDR3 coding DNA: TGTGCCAGCAGCTTAGCTTCTAGCGGTAGCACAGATACGCAGTATTTT. This gives the protein CASSLASSGSTDTQYF.

The rearrangement joins TRBV7-9 to TRBJ1-2, with D tentatively TRBD1 (5 bases). Germline CDR1 and CDR2: SEHNR and FQNEAQ (reference sequence). The ends were cut back, 3 bases at V and 4 bases at J, with 15 bases in the middle. There are 15 residues in the CDR3. The CDR3 nucleotides are TGTGCCAGCAGCTTTTCCGGGGGACTGAGCTATGGCTACACCTTC. Translation: CASSFSGGLSYGYTF.

This clone was counted once. This chain joins TRBV2 and TRBJ1-2, with 7 bases aligning to TRBD1. Germline V gives CDR1 SNHLY, CDR2 FYNNEI. This CDR3 spans 15 amino acids. The ends lost 6 bases at V and 0 bases at J; junction bases unmatched: 7. This CDR3 is CASSSRQGSNYGYTF. The CDR3 nucleotides are TGTGCCAGCAGCTCAAGACAGGGTTCTAACTATGGCTACACCTTC.

This chain's CDR3 is CAWSIGRGSNQPQHF. CDR3 DNA sequence: TGTGCCTGGAGCATAGGGCGGGGGAGCAATCAGCCCCAGCATTTT. The chain uses TRBV30 and TRBJ1-5; the D gene is possibly TRBD1 (5 bases). The CDR3 has 15 amino acids. Germline V gives CDR1 GTSNPN, CDR2 SVGIG (reference sequence). Trimming left V 3 bases short and J 1 base short, with 13 bases between. Using reference TRBV30 and TRBJ1-5 for the parts outside the CDR3, the full variable domain is SQTIHQWPATLVQPVGSPLSLECTVEGTSNPNLYWYRQAAGRGLQLLFYSVGIGQISSEVPQNLSASRPQDRQFILSSKKLLLSDSGFYLCAWSIGRGSNQPQHFGDGTRLSIL.

This chain joins TRBV7-2 and TRBJ1-6, with no clear D. The CDR3 covers 15 residues. The V gene lost 3 bases and the J gene lost 4 bases, with 10 bases spanning the gap. Germline lookup yields CDR1 SGHTA and CDR2 FQGNSA. The CDR3 loop is CASSFGNSYNSPLHF. CDR3 nucleotides: TGTGCCAGCAGCTTTGGTAACAGTTATAATTCACCCCTCCACTTT.

The rearrangement uses TRBV7-9 and TRBJ2-5; a weak D match, TRBD1 (5 bases). The CDR3 totals 14 residues. V was cut by 5 bases and J by 2 bases, with 12 bases left in between. The germline CDR1 and CDR2 sequences are SEHNR and FQNEAQ (reference sequence). The CDR3 protein is CASSTSGLQETQYF. CDR3 sequence (DNA): TGTGCCAGCAGCACCTCAGGGTTACAAGAGACCCAGTACTTC.

The chain couples TRBV19 to TRBJ1-1, with D perhaps TRBD1 (5 bases). V was shortened by 5 bases and J by 2 bases, with 15 bases between the two germline ends. CDR3 length: 15 amino acids. The germline gives CDR1 LNHDA, CDR2 SQIVND (reference sequence). The CDR3 loop reads CASSAAGSPNTEAFF. The CDR3 nucleotides read TGTGCCAGTAGTGCCGCAGGGTCCCCAAACACTGAAGCTTTCTTT.

The V and J genes are TRBV12-5 and TRBJ2-5; 11 bases map to TRBD1. V shed 0 bases, J shed 9 bases, and the junction held 6 bases outside the gene matches. The germline V gene encodes CDR1 LGHNT and CDR2 FRNRAP. The CDR3 is 15 residues long. CDR3 sequence (DNA): TGTGCTAGTGGTTTGGTTGGACAGGGGGCTTGGGCCCAGTACTTC. Amino acids: CASGLVGQGAWAQYF.

This sequence joins TRBV14 and TRBJ1-2; D not resolved. V gave up 4 bases and J gave up 7 bases, with 10 bases separating them. The CDR3 runs 12 residues. From germline, CDR1 is SGHDN and CDR2 FVKESK. Here the CDR3 reads CASSPLNSGYTF. The CDR3 DNA follows: TGTGCCAGCAGCCCCCTGAATAGTGGCTACACCTTC. The variable domain in full, completed from reference TRBV14 and TRBJ1-2, reads EAGVTQFPSHSVIEKGQTVTLRCDPISGHDNLYWYRRVMGKEIKFLLHFVKESKQDESGMPNNRFLAERTGGTYSTLKVQPAELEDSGVYFCASSPLNSGYTFGSGTRLTVV.

The rearrangement uses TRBV2 and TRBJ1-5, with TRBD1 identical over 11 bases. This CDR3 has 14 residues. Germline V gene lookup returns CDR1 SNHLY and CDR2 FYNNEI. V shed 4 bases, J shed 11 bases, and the junction held 7 bases outside the gene matches. The CDR3 reads CASSAGTGGGAQHF. The CDR3, as DNA: TGTGCCAGCAGTGCCGGGACAGGGGGTGGTGCCCAGCATTTT. The whole variable domain, filled in from reference TRBV2 and TRBJ1-5, reads EPEVTQTPSHQVTQMGQEVILRCVPISNHLYFYWYRQILGQKVEFLVSFYNNEISEKSEIFDDQFSVERPDGSNFTLKIRSTKLEDSAMYFCASSAGTGGGAQHFGDGTRLSIL.

With regard to this clone: The identical CDR3 is also encoded by other nucleotide sequences in the sample. The CDR3 DNA follows: TGTGCCTGGAGTCCTCTCCCAGGCACTGAAGCTTTCTTT. It yields the protein CAWSPLPGTEAFF. The V gene is TRBV30, the J gene TRBJ1-1; D not certain. Germline V gene lookup returns CDR1 GTSNPN and CDR2 SVGIG (reference sequence). V was clipped by 2 bases and J by 4 bases, with 11 bases between them. CDR3 size: 13 residues.

This sequence joins TRBV6-5 and TRBJ1-2, with 9 bases aligning to TRBD1. Germline loops: CDR1 MNHEY, CDR2 SVGAGI. V lost 5 bases and J lost 5; bases outside the gene matches: 9. The CDR3 runs to 15 residues. CDR3 in DNA: TGTGCCAGCAGTAGGGACAGGGAAATACGGTATGGCTACACCTTC. Its protein product is CASSRDREIRYGYTF.

The CDR3 loop reads CASRRTSSGANVLTF. The CDR3 DNA reads TGTGCCAGCCGGCGAACTAGCTCTGGGGCCAACGTCCTGACTTTC. This chain uses TRBV7-8 with TRBJ2-6; maybe TRBD2 (5 bases). Trimming shortened V by 8 bases and J by 0 bases, and 11 bases separated the two germline ends. Germline loops: CDR1 SGHVS, CDR2 FQNEAQ. The CDR3 loop spans 15 amino acids.

J is TRBJ2-2 and V is TRBV15; 7 bases map to TRBD1. This CDR3 region has 16 residues. Trimming removed 3 bases from V and 2 bases from J; junction bases left unmatched: 6. The germline CDR1 and CDR2 sequences are LNHNV and YYDKDF (reference sequence). As DNA, the CDR3 is TGTGCCACCAGCAGTCCGGGACAGAGTAACACCGGGGAGCTGTTTTTT. This gives the protein CATSSPGQSNTGELFF.

The chain recombines TRBV7-8 with TRBJ2-2; D perhaps matches TRBD2 (5 bases). This CDR3 has 17 amino acids. V was pared by 0 bases and J by 2 bases, with 13 bases between. The germline gives CDR1 SGHVS, CDR2 FQNEAQ. The chain's CDR3 is CASSLAFGELNTGELFF. CDR3 nucleotides: TGTGCCAGCAGCTTAGCTTTCGGGGAACTAAACACCGGGGAGCTGTTTTTT.

V and J are TRBV18 and TRBJ2-5; TRBD2 agrees at 8 bases. This CDR3 contains 14 residues. V shed 3 bases, J shed 5 bases, and the junction held 5 bases outside the gene matches. Germline V gives CDR1 KGHSH, CDR2 LQKENI. CDR3 nucleotide sequence: TGTGCCAGCTCACCGGGACTAGTCGGGGAGACCCAGTACTTC. Protein sequence: CASSPGLVGETQYF.

On this clone: One junction end does not reproduce the germline sequence, and a read error may be involved. J is TRBJ1-2 and V is TRBV5-4; D gene uncertain. From germline, CDR1 is SGHNT and CDR2 YYREEE (reference sequence). CDR3 length: 15 residues. CDR3 sequence (DNA): TGTGCCAGCAACTTGGATGGCGGGACTAACTATGGCTACACCTTC. Translating gives CASNLDGGTNYGYTF.

This rearrangement joins TRBV5-6 to TRBJ2-3; 8 bases agree with TRBD2. Germline values: CDR1 SGHDT, CDR2 YYEEEE. The CDR3 is made up of 15 amino acids. Unmatched junction bases numbered 4, after V lost 2 bases and J lost 2 bases. CDR3 bases: TGTGCCAGCAGCTTTCGGGGGGGCCCCACAGATACGCAGTATTTT. This sequence encodes CASSFRGGPTDTQYF.

This rearrangement joins TRBV9 to TRBJ2-1, with 12 bases fitting TRBD2. Trimming removed 4 bases from V and 2 bases from J; junction bases left unmatched: 4. The germline V gene encodes CDR1 SGDLS and CDR2 YYNGEE. The CDR3 loop spans 16 amino acids. In nucleotides, the CDR3 is TGTGCCAGCAGCTCACGACTAGCGGGGGCCTACAATGAGCAGTTCTTC. This codes for CASSSRLAGAYNEQFF.

This sequence joins TRBV7-6 and TRBJ2-2; D may be TRBD2 (6 bases). Germline V lookup: CDR1 SGHVS, CDR2 FNYEAQ. CDR3 size: 16 residues. The V and J ends lost 4 bases and 4 bases respectively, with 16 bases between them. CDR3 coding DNA: TGTGCCAGCAGCTCACTGGGAGGTTCAGGCACCGGGGAGCTGTTTTTT. This gives the protein CASSSLGGSGTGELFF.

This chain connects TRBV19 to TRBJ2-1; 8 bases match TRBD2. CDR3 size: 17 residues. Germline V lookup: CDR1 LNHDA, CDR2 SQIVND (reference sequence). V lost 2 bases to trimming and J lost 4 bases; unmatched junction nucleotides: 10. The chain's CDR3 is CASSISPGGGVYNEQFF. CDR3 DNA sequence: TGTGCCAGTAGTATATCCCCGGGGGGGGGCGTGTACAATGAGCAGTTCTTC.

The chain has TRBV7-6 and TRBJ1-5, with no clear D. V was pared by 1 base and J by 5 bases, with 6 bases between. Germline CDR1 is SGHVS and CDR2 is FNYEAQ. CDR3 length: 13 amino acids. CDR3 amino acids: CASSLGEDQPQHF. The CDR3 coding sequence is TGTGCCAGCAGCTTAGGGGAGGATCAGCCCCAGCATTTT. Variable domain in full (rest from reference TRBV7-6 and TRBJ1-5): GAGVSQSPRYKVTKRGQDVALRCDPISGHVSLYWYRQALGQGPEFLTYFNYEAQQDKSGLPNDRFSAERPEGSISTLTIQRTEQRDSAMYRCASSLGEDQPQHFGDGTRLSIL.

The chain employs TRBV11-2 and TRBJ1-1; 9 bases fit TRBD1. The CDR3 sequence is 14 residues long. V lost 5 bases, J lost 4 bases, and 5 bases stayed unmatched. The V gene's germline CDR1 is SGHAT and CDR2 FQNNGV. For the CDR3, the DNA is TGTGCCAGCAGCCTGGACAGGGGAGTCACTGAAGCTTTCTTT. The encoded protein is CASSLDRGVTEAFF.

The chain couples TRBV5-1 to TRBJ1-2; no definite D call. The CDR3 runs to 14 residues. The germline V and J ends were trimmed by 4 bases and 0 bases, with 10 bases remaining between them. Germline loops: CDR1 SGHRS, CDR2 YFSETQ. The CDR3 DNA follows: TGCGCCAGCAGCCCCGCGGGGACTAACTATGGCTACACCTTC. Translation gives CASSPAGTNYGYTF.